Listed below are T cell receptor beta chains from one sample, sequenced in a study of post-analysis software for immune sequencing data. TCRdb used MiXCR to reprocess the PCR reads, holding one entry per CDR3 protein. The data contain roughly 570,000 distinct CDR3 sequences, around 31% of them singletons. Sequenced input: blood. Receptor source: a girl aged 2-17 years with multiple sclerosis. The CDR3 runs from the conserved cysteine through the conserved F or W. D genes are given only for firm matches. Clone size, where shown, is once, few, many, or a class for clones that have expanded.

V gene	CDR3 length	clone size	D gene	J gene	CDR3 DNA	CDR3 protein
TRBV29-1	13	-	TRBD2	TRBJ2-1	TGCAGCGCCGTAATTGCGGGACTAGTACAGCAGTTCTTC	CSAVIAGLVQQFF
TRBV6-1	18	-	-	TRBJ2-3	TGTGCCGGCAGCCAGGCCGCTCTACGGGTGGTTTGGCGGGATACGCAGTATTTT	CAGSQAALRVVWRDTQYF
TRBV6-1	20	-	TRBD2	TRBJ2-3	TGTGCCAGCAGGGGACCCCGGCTAGCGGGGGCTGTAGGGGGCACAGATACGCAGTATTTT	CASRGPRLAGAVGGTDTQYF
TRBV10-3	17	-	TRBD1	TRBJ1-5	TGTGCCATCAGTGGGGGCTCCAGGGGGGGCAAAGATCAGCCCCAGCATTTT	CAISGGSRGGKDQPQHF
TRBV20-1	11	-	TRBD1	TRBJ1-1	TGCAGTGCTAAAGACAGGGCTGAAGCTTTCTTT	CSAKDRAEAFF
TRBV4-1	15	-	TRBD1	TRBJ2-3	TGCGCCAGCAGCCAACGGACAGGACACACAGATACGCAGTATTTT	CASSQRTGHTDTQYF
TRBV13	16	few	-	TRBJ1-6	TGTGCCAGCAGCTTACGAGTCAGGGACTATAATTCACCCCTCCACTTT	CASSLRVRDYNSPLHF
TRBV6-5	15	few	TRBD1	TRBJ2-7	TGTGCCAGCAGTGCCCGACAGGGGTACTCCTACGAGCAGTACTTC	CASSARQGYSYEQYF
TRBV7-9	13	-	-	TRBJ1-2	TGTGCCAGCAGCTTTGAAAAGAACTATGGCTACACCTTC	CASSFEKNYGYTF
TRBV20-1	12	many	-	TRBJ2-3	TGCAGTGCCAGACGGAGCGGGGATACGCAGTATTTT	CSARRSGDTQYF
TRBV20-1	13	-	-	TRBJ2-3	TGCAGTGCTAGGGCAACTAGCACAGATACGCAGTATTTT	CSARATSTDTQYF
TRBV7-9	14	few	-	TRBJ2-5	TGTGCCAGCAGCTCCCACGGCCTGGGAGAGACCCAGTACTTC	CASSSHGLGETQYF
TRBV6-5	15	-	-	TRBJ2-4	TGTGCCAGCAGTCCCTACTCCGGAGCCAAAAACATTCAGTACTTC	CASSPYSGAKNIQYF
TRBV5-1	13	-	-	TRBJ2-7	TGCGCCAGCAGCGGCGGGACAGTCTACGAGCAGTACTTC	CASSGGTVYEQYF
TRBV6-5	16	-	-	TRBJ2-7	TGTGCCAGCGGTAGGGACAACCCGGGGGTTTCCTACGAGCAGTACTTC	CASGRDNPGVSYEQYF
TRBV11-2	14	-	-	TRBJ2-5	TGTGCCAGCAACCTGCGCGAAGGTTGGGAGACCCAGTACTTC	CASNLREGWETQYF
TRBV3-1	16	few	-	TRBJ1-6	TGTGCCAGCAGTCGGGACACTAGCTCCTATAATTCACCCCTCCACTTT	CASSRDTSSYNSPLHF
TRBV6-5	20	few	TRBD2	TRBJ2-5	TGTGCCAGCAGTTTCCCATCTATGGGTTGGCTAGCGGGGGGGACGGAGACCCAGTACTTC	CASSFPSMGWLAGGTETQYF
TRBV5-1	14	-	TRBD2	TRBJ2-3	TGCGCCAGCAGCTTGGCTGTAGCGGGGGATACGCAGTATTTT	CASSLAVAGDTQYF
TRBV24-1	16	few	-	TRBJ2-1	TGTGCCACCAGTGATTCGGACAGTATGTCCTACAATGAGCAGTTCTTC	CATSDSDSMSYNEQFF
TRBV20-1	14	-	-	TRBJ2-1	TGCAGTGCAGCCCCCAGCGAGGGGGGCCATGAGCAGTTCTTC	CSAAPSEGGHEQFF
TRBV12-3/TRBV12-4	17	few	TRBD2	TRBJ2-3	TGTGCCAGCACCCCTCGGGGGCGTAGCGGGGGACCAGATACGCAGTATTTT	CASTPRGRSGGPDTQYF
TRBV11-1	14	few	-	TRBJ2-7	TGTGCCAGCAGCCGAGGGGGGCCGCGGGACGAGCAGTACTTC	CASSRGGPRDEQYF
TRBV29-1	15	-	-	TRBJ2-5	TGCAGCGTCGTGGGACCTTCCCGAATCGTAGAGACCCAGTACTTC	CSVVGPSRIVETQYF
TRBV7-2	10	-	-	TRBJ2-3	TGTGCCAGCAGGGATACCTTGCAGTATTTT	CASRDTLQYF
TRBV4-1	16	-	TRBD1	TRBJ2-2	TGCGCCAGCAGCCAAGATCCGGACAGGGAGGCCGGGGAGCTGTTTTTT	CASSQDPDREAGELFF
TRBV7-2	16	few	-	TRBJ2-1	TGTGCCAGCAGCATCACGGGGGGCTCGAGCAGGAATGAGCAGTTCTTC	CASSITGGSSRNEQFF
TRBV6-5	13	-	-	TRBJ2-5	TGTGCCAGCAGAGACTCACTATGGGAGACCCAGTACTTC	CASRDSLWETQYF
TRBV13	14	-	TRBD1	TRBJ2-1	TGTGCCAGCAGCCCGAGAGGACAGGGCAATGAGCAGTTCTTC	CASSPRGQGNEQFF
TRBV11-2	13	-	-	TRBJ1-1	TGTGCCAGCAGCTCAGAAGCCCGGACTAGAGCTTTCTTT	CASSSEARTRAFF
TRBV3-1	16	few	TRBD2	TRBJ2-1	TGTGCCAGCAGCCAAGTTTTGGCGGGGGGGATGAATGAGCAGTTCTTC	CASSQVLAGGMNEQFF
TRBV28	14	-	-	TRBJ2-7	TGTGCCAGCCGGGGAAGCCCCCGGTACAATGAGCAGTACTTC	CASRGSPRYNEQYF
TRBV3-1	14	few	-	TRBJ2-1	TGTGCCAGCAGCCAAGTTTTAGGTAGTAATGAGCAGTTCTTC	CASSQVLGSNEQFF
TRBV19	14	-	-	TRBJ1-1	TGTGCCAGTAGTATAGGAGGGGGGCCGCCTGAAGCTTTCTTT	CASSIGGGPPEAFF
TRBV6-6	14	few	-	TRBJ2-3	TGTGCCAGCAGTCTCCCGGGACCCTCGGATACGCAGTATTTT	CASSLPGPSDTQYF
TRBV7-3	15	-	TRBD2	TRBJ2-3	TGTGCCAGCAGCCCAAGCGGGGGGGCCCTAGATACGCAGTATTTT	CASSPSGGALDTQYF
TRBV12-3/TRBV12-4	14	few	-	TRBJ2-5	TGTGCCAGCAGTCCCGGCTATCCGAGTGAGACCCAGTACTTC	CASSPGYPSETQYF
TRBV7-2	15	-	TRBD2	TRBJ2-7	TGTGCCAGCAGCTTAGAGGGACTAGGGGCCTACGAGCAGTACTTC	CASSLEGLGAYEQYF
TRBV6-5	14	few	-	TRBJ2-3	TGTGCCAGCAGTTACAAGGACCCCACAGATACGCAGTATTTT	CASSYKDPTDTQYF